The rows below give T cell receptor beta chains drawn from one sample of a study of blood T cell repertoires in COVID-19. TCRdb's copy holds only in-frame clones and misses some; the assay was immunoSEQ multiplex PCR. In the table there are about 100,000 clones, roughly 90% of which are singletons. Sample: peripheral blood. The receptors come from a woman in her 50s with COVID-19, enrolled during active disease. CDR3s include the opening cysteine and the closing phenylalanine or tryptophan. Fields, in order: clone size, J gene, V gene, D gene, CDR3 DNA, CDR3 protein. A D gene is named only where the DNA matches it firmly. Only some rows state a clone size, as once, few, many or a class for expanded clones.

>-|TRBJ2-1|TRBV9|TRBD2
TGTGCCAGCAGCCATACTCGAGCGGGGGGGCCACTTGAGCAGTTCTTC
CASSHTRAGGPLEQFF
>-|TRBJ1-2|TRBV14|TRBD1
TGTGCCAGCAGCAAAAGGGGGCCGGATCTTAACTATGGCTACACCTTC
CASSKRGPDLNYGYTF
>-|TRBJ2-1|TRBV11-2|-
TGTGCCAGCAGCTTAGTCGGGTCTAATGAGCAGTTCTTC
CASSLVGSNEQFF
>-|TRBJ1-2|TRBV3-1/TRBV3-2|-
TGTGCCAGCAGCCAAGAGCGGGGGTACGGTGGCTACACCTTC
CASSQERGYGGYTF
>-|TRBJ1-1|TRBV6-2/TRBV6-3|TRBD1
TGTGCCAGCAGTTACTCACAGGGGGTAATGAACACTGAAGCTTTCTTT
CASSYSQGVMNTEAFF
>-|TRBJ1-6|TRBV19|TRBD1
TGTGCCAGTAGTACGGAAGGGGGCGCTTTCGGCTCACCCCTCCACTTT
CASSTEGGAFGSPLHF
>-|TRBJ1-5|TRBV7-9|-
TGTGCCAGCAGCCAGGGGAATCAGCCCCAGCATTTT
CASSQGNQPQHF
>-|TRBJ1-2|TRBV12-3/TRBV12-4|TRBD1
TGTGCCAGCAGTTTCGGGACAGGGCGAGGCTACACCTTC
CASSFGTGRGYTF
>-|TRBJ2-2|TRBV9|TRBD1
TGTGCCAGCAGTGAAACGGGGTGGACAGGGATAAACACCGGGGAGCTGTTTTTT
CASSETGWTGINTGELFF
>-|TRBJ1-1|TRBV9|-
TGTGCCAGCAGCGTAGCTACAGAACCCACTGAAGCTTTCTTT
CASSVATEPTEAFF
>-|TRBJ1-1|TRBV5-6|-
TGTGCCAGCAGCTTTTGGGGAGTGGCTGAAGCTTTCTTT
CASSFWGVAEAFF
>few|TRBJ2-1|TRBV5-4|-
TGTGCCAGCAGCCCACGTCGGGTTTTCGACAATGAGCAGTTCTTC
CASSPRRVFDNEQFF
>once|TRBJ1-1|TRBV3-1/TRBV3-2|-
TGTGCCAGCAGCCTGCTGGACAGGAACACTGAAGCTTTCTTT
CASSLLDRNTEAFF
>-|TRBJ1-5|TRBV7-2|TRBD1
TGTGCCAGCAGCCACTCAGGGGGCGGTCAGCCCCAGCATTTT
CASSHSGGGQPQHF
>-|TRBJ1-2|TRBV7-2|-
TGTGCCAGCAGCTCACCCCCACTGGCAGGTTATGGCTACACCTTC
CASSSPPLAGYGYTF
>-|TRBJ2-1|TRBV4-1|TRBD1
TGCGCCAGCAGCCAAGTGAATTCGGGACAGGGGTACGATGAGCAGTTCTTC
CASSQVNSGQGYDEQFF
>-|TRBJ1-4|TRBV7-6|-
TGTGCCAGCAGCTTAAACAGTCTGCTTAATGAAAAACTGTTTTTT
CASSLNSLLNEKLFF
>-|TRBJ2-7|TRBV19|-
TGTGCCAGTAGTATACACGGGAGAGTCCTAAAGTACGAGCAGTACTTC
CASSIHGRVLKYEQYF
>-|TRBJ2-1|TRBV29-1|-
TGCAGCGCCGAGGGGGGGTTAAGCTCCTACAATGAGCAGTTCTTC
CSAEGGLSSYNEQFF
>-|TRBJ2-5|TRBV29-1|-
TGCAGCGTTCTGTATAGCGGAGAGACCCAGTACTTC
CSVLYSGETQYF
>few|TRBJ1-1|TRBV3-1/TRBV3-2|-
TGTGCCAGCAGCGCGCACGGGGTTGAAGCTTTCTTT
CASSAHGVEAFF
>few|TRBJ2-7|TRBV5-1|TRBD2
TGCGCCAGCGGCACTACGACGGGGGGCTACGAGCAGTACTTC
CASGTTTGGYEQYF
>-|TRBJ2-5|TRBV5-4|-
TGTGCCAGCAGCCCGGGACATCAAGAGACCCAGTACTTC
CASSPGHQETQYF
>-|TRBJ2-3|TRBV10-3|TRBD2
TGTGCCATCAGTCCCGGACTAGCCGCGAGCACAGATACGCAGTATTTT
CAISPGLAASTDTQYF
>-|TRBJ1-2|TRBV12-3/TRBV12-4|-
TGTGCCAGCACCATGGGGGGTCGCTATGGCTACACCTTC
CASTMGGRYGYTF
>-|TRBJ1-1|TRBV5-1|TRBD1
TGCGCCAGCGCGCCCGGACAGGGAAACACTGAAGCTTTCTTT
CASAPGQGNTEAFF
>once|TRBJ2-1|TRBV7-2|TRBD2
TGTGCCAGCAGCTCCTGGACTAGCGGGGGGGCCTTAATCTTC
CASSSWTSGGALIF
>-|TRBJ1-1|TRBV23-1|-
TGCGCCAGCAGTCAATCTCCCGGACTTCGGGCGGGGACTGAAGCTTTCTTT
CASSQSPGLRAGTEAFF
>-|TRBJ1-2|TRBV19|-
TGTGCCAGTAGACTAGAAAACTATGGCTACACCTTC
CASRLENYGYTF
>-|TRBJ1-2|TRBV30|-
TGTGCCTGGAGTGTACAGGTCGGGAGTTATGGCTACACCTTC
CAWSVQVGSYGYTF
>-|TRBJ1-5|TRBV2|-
TGTGCCAGCAAGGAGATCTCGGGAATTCAGCCCCAGCATTTT
CASKEISGIQPQHF
>once|TRBJ2-5|TRBV7-5|-
TGTGCCAGAAGTTCAACACCCCCTGCGGCCCAGTACTTC
CARSSTPPAAQYF
>few|TRBJ1-2|TRBV3-1/TRBV3-2|-
TGTGCCAGCAGCCAAGATGCGTCAGGGGCCCTCGTCTATGGCTACACCTTC
CASSQDASGALVYGYTF
>-|TRBJ2-5|TRBV7-2|TRBD2
TGTGCCAGCAGCCAGGCTAGCGGGTCTCAAGAGACCCAGTACTTC
CASSQASGSQETQYF
>-|TRBJ1-6|TRBV5-4|-
TGTGCCAGCAGCTTGGATCCGGGGGAGGCCTCACCCCTCCACTTT
CASSLDPGEASPLHF
>-|TRBJ1-2|TRBV2|TRBD1
TGTGCCAGCAGAGGACAGGGGGCGGACTATGGCTACACCTTC
CASRGQGADYGYTF
>-|TRBJ1-5|TRBV27|-
TGTGCCAGCGCCCCCGGCAGGGAGGAGCCCCAGCATTTT
CASAPGREEPQHF
>-|TRBJ2-5|TRBV2|TRBD1
TGTGCCAGCAGTAAGGACAGGATCCAAGAGACCCAGTACTTC
CASSKDRIQETQYF
>-|TRBJ2-3|TRBV4-3|TRBD2
TGCGCCAGCAGCCACAGAAAAGCGGGGGGAGGCACAGATACGCAGTATTTT
CASSHRKAGGGTDTQYF
>-|TRBJ2-2|TRBV27|-
TGTGCCAGCAGCGAACAGGGTGAGAGGACCGGGGAGCTGTTTTTT
CASSEQGERTGELFF
>-|TRBJ1-5|TRBV6-2/TRBV6-3|-
TGTGCCAGCAGTCCCAACCCCCGGGACACAAGTAGCAATCAGCCCCAGCATTTT
CASSPNPRDTSSNQPQHF